A selection of T cell receptor beta chains follows, all from one sample in a study of blood T cell repertoires in COVID-19. Some clones are missing from TCRdb's copy, which holds only in-frame ones; the method was immunoSEQ multiplex PCR. Found here are approximately 190,000 clones, 80% to 95% of them singletons; the top ten hold 0.5% to 0.65%. Sequenced: peripheral blood. The receptor source for this set is a man aged 50-59 years with acute or convalescent COVID-19. Both conserved end residues are part of each CDR3. The order of the fields is clone size, D gene, J gene, V gene, CDR3 DNA, CDR3 protein. D genes are given only for firm matches. The size field is filled for only some rows; it gives once, few, many or a size class.

.,TRBD1,TRBJ1-2,TRBV30,TGTGCCTGGAGTACACAAACAGGGGGGACTGGCTACACCTTC,CAWSTQTGGTGYTF
.,.,TRBJ1-1,TRBV29-1,TGCAGCGTAGCCAGGGTTTATGGTGAAGCTTTCTTT,CSVARVYGEAFF
once,.,TRBJ2-7,TRBV4-1,TGCGCCAGCAGCCAAGACAGGGGACGCGAGCAGTACTTC,CASSQDRGREQYF
.,.,TRBJ1-2,TRBV3-1/TRBV3-2,TGTGCCAGCAGCCAATACCGCGGCGCCAGGGTCGGCTACACCTTC,CASSQYRGARVGYTF
few,.,TRBJ2-3,TRBV4-3,TGCGCCAGCAGCCAAGCTAGTAGCACAGATACGCAGTATTTT,CASSQASSTDTQYF
.,TRBD2,TRBJ2-2,TRBV27,TGTGCCAGCAGTTTATCCGCCCCTAGCGGAAGCACCGGGGAGCTGTTTTTT,CASSLSAPSGSTGELFF
.,TRBD2,TRBJ2-1,TRBV6-2/TRBV6-3,TGTGCCAGCAGTTTACTAGCGGGGAATTACAATGAGCAGTTCTTC,CASSLLAGNYNEQFF
.,TRBD2,TRBJ2-1,TRBV6-6,TGTGCCAGCAGCACCAATCCTGCCATTTTAGCGGGGGGGCTTTTGAATGAGCAGTTCTTC,CASSTNPAILAGGLLNEQFF
.,.,TRBJ1-5,TRBV4-1,TGCGCCAGCAGCCCCCGAGAGGGAGGGCCCCAGCATTTT,CASSPREGGPQHF
few,.,TRBJ2-5,TRBV13,TGTGCCAGCAGCTTAGACGTTCCAGGGACCCAGTACTTC,CASSLDVPGTQYF
.,.,TRBJ1-4,TRBV6-5,TGTGCCAGCAGGGAGGGCCTCTATGAAAAACTGTTTTTT,CASREGLYEKLFF
.,.,TRBJ2-3,TRBV19,TGTGCCAGTAGTATAGGACTTACAGATACGCAGTATTTT,CASSIGLTDTQYF
once,.,TRBJ2-2,TRBV19,TGTGCCAGTAGCCAGACATACCCCGGGGAGCTGTTTTTT,CASSQTYPGELFF
.,.,TRBJ1-5,TRBV30,TGTGCCTGGAGTCCTTTTTTCCGGGACACTTTTCATAGCAATCAGCCCCAGCATTTT,CAWSPFFRDTFHSNQPQHF
.,TRBD1,TRBJ2-5,TRBV18,TGTGCCAGCCTAAAGGGACAGGGGTACCAAGAGACCCAGTACTTC,CASLKGQGYQETQYF
.,.,TRBJ2-7,TRBV5-6,TGTGCCAGCAGCTTGGGTTGGAGGGGGGGCTACGAGCAGTACTTC,CASSLGWRGGYEQYF
.,TRBD1,TRBJ2-1,TRBV10-3,TGTGCCATCAGTTGGGACAGGTCCAATGAGCAGTTCTTC,CAISWDRSNEQFF
.,.,TRBJ2-2,TRBV3-1/TRBV3-2,TGTGCCAGCAGCCAACGCACCGGGGAGCTGTTTTTT,CASSQRTGELFF
.,TRBD1,TRBJ2-3,TRBV30,TGTGCCTGGAGCGCCGGGGACAGGGCTACGCAGTATTTT,CAWSAGDRATQYF
.,.,TRBJ2-3,TRBV7-8,TGTGCCAGCAGCTTAGGGGTCTCCGGAGGAGATACGCAGTATTTT,CASSLGVSGGDTQYF
.,TRBD1,TRBJ1-1,TRBV10-2,TGCGCCAGCAGCCTTCAGGGGGGGAACACTGAAGCTTTCTTT,CASSLQGGNTEAFF
.,.,TRBJ1-5,TRBV29-1,TGCAGCGCCAAAGGGGGTCGGAATCAGCCCCAGCATTTT,CSAKGGRNQPQHF
.,.,TRBJ2-2,TRBV29-1,TGCAGCGTTGACAGGGCGAACACCGGGGAGCTGTTTTTT,CSVDRANTGELFF
.,.,TRBJ1-5,TRBV28,TGTGCCAGCAGTTCCCCTGGGGAGGGGCGTCAGCCCCAGCATTTT,CASSSPGEGRQPQHF
.,.,TRBJ1-3,TRBV12-3/TRBV12-4,TGTGCCAGCAGCCACACCTCTGGAAACACCATATATTTT,CASSHTSGNTIYF
.,.,TRBJ2-2,TRBV11-2,TGTGCCAGCAGCTTCGAGAGGGTGACACAAAAGATGAACACCGGGGAGCTGTTTTTT,CASSFERVTQKMNTGELFF
few,TRBD1,TRBJ1-3,TRBV6-6,TGTGCCACCCACCAGGGGGCCTACTCTGGAAACACCATATATTTT,CATHQGAYSGNTIYF
.,TRBD2,TRBJ2-1,TRBV28,TGTGCCAGCAGTTTGGCTAGCGGGCGGCACAATGAGCAGTTCTTC,CASSLASGRHNEQFF
.,.,TRBJ1-5,TRBV19,TGTGCCAGTAGTATAGGTGTTATTAGCAATCAGCCCCAGCATTTT,CASSIGVISNQPQHF
.,.,TRBJ2-3,TRBV28,TGTGCCAGCGACACCCCCACAGATACGCAGTATTTT,CASDTPTDTQYF
once,.,TRBJ2-7,TRBV28,TGTGCCAGCAGTTTAAAGGGGTACGAGCAGTACTTC,CASSLKGYEQYF
.,.,TRBJ1-5,TRBV7-2,TGTGCCAGCAGCTTAGCGAGTACCGATCAGCCCCAGCATTTT,CASSLASTDQPQHF
.,.,TRBJ2-3,TRBV7-3,TGTGCCAGCAGCTTATACACGCAGGCTACAGATACGCAGTATTTT,CASSLYTQATDTQYF
.,TRBD1,TRBJ1-2,TRBV6-5,TGTGCCAGCAGTTCTGACAGGGTTTATGGCTACACCTTC,CASSSDRVYGYTF
.,TRBD1,TRBJ2-7,TRBV23-1,TGCGCCAGCAGTCACCTCCTCGGGACAGACTACGAGCAGTACTTC,CASSHLLGTDYEQYF
.,TRBD1,TRBJ2-4,TRBV6-6,TGTGCCAGCACTCGACAGGGCTCAGAGGTAACCAAAAACATTCAGTACTTC,CASTRQGSEVTKNIQYF
.,.,TRBJ2-7,TRBV27,TGTGCCAGCAGTTCTCCTAGGGGGGGACAAATTGAGCAGTACTTC,CASSSPRGGQIEQYF
.,.,TRBJ2-6,TRBV24-1,TGTGCCACCAGTGAATACACAGACTCTGGGGCCAACGTCCTGACTTTC,CATSEYTDSGANVLTF
.,TRBD2,TRBJ2-1,TRBV27,TGTGCCAGCAGCCTAATAGCGGGAGTGGTCTACAATGAGCAGTTCTTC,CASSLIAGVVYNEQFF
.,.,TRBJ1-4,TRBV2,TGTGCCAGCAGTCCGTCCTCGGGCCTCGGGGATGAAAAACTGTTTTTT,CASSPSSGLGDEKLFF
.,TRBD2,TRBJ2-3,TRBV30,TGTGCCTGGCAACTAGCGGGGGGCACAGATACGCAGTATTTT,CAWQLAGGTDTQYF
.,.,TRBJ2-2,TRBV10-3,TGTGCCATCAGCGGGACACCCAGGGTGACCGGGGAGCTGTTTTTT,CAISGTPRVTGELFF
once,TRBD2,TRBJ2-3,TRBV28,TGTGCCAGCAGTTTAGGGCTAGCGGGAGGGATAGCAGATACGCAGTATTTT,CASSLGLAGGIADTQYF
.,TRBD1,TRBJ2-5,TRBV14,TGTGCCAGCAGCCAAGGACAGGGGGCCACCCAAGAGACCCAGTACTTC,CASSQGQGATQETQYF
.,.,TRBJ1-6,TRBV5-1,TGCGCCAGTAATACGGGGAATTCACCCCTCCACTTT,CASNTGNSPLHF
.,TRBD1,TRBJ1-2,TRBV18,TGTGCCAGCTCACCACCAGGGACAGCAACCTATGGCTACACCTTC,CASSPPGTATYGYTF
.,TRBD1,TRBJ2-5,TRBV7-9,TGTGCCAGCAGTAGTGGGGACAGGGGCGTTGGAGAGACCCAGTACTTC,CASSSGDRGVGETQYF
once,.,TRBJ1-2,TRBV6-1,TGTGCCAGCAGTGACACAGGGTCCACCGGCTATGGCTACACCTTC,CASSDTGSTGYGYTF
.,.,TRBJ2-3,TRBV6-5,TGTGCCAGCAGACTCCCCGGCACAGATACGCAGTATTTT,CASRLPGTDTQYF
.,TRBD1,TRBJ2-7,TRBV5-1,TGCGCCAGCCCCTACCCGGCCCCCCCCCTACCGGGACAGGGGCCACCCTACGAGCAGTACTTC,CASPYPAPPLPGQGPPYEQYF
.,.,TRBJ1-4,TRBV29-1,TGCAGCGTTGGCTCGCCGTGGGGGACTGGAGTTGAAAAACTGTTTTTT,CSVGSPWGTGVEKLFF